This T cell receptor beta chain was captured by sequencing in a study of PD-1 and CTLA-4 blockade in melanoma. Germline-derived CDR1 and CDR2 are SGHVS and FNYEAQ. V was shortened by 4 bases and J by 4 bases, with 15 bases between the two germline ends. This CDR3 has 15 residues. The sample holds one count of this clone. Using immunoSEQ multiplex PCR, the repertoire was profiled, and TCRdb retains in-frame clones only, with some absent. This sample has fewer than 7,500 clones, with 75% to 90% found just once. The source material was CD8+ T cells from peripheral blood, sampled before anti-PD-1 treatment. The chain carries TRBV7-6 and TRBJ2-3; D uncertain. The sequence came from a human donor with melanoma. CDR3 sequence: CASSSHPSAADTQYF. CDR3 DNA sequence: TGTGCCAGCAGCTCCCATCCGTCTGCCGCAGATACGCAGTATTTT. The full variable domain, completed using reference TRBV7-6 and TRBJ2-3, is GAGVSQSPRYKVTKRGQDVALRCDPISGHVSLYWYRQALGQGPEFLTYFNYEAQQDKSGLPNDRFSAERPEGSISTLTIQRTEQRDSAMYRCASSSHPSAADTQYFGPGTRLTVL.